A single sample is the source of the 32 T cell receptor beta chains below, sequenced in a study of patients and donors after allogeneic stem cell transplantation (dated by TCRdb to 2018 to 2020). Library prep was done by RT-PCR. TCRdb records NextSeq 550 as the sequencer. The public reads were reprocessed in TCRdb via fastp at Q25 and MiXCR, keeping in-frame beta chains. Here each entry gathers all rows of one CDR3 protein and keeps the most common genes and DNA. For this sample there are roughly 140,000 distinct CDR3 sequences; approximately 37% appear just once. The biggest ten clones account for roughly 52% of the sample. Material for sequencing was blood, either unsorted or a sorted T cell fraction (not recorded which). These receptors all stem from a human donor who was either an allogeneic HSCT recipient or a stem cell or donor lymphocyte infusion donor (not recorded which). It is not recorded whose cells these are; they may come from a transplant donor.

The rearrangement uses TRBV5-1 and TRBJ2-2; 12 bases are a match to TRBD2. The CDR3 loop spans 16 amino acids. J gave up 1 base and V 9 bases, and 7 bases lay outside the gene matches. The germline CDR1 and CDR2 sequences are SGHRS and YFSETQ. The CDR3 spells CATRPGLAGNTGELFF. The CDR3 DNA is TGCGCCACTAGACCGGGACTAGCGGGGAACACCGGGGAGCTGTTTTTT.

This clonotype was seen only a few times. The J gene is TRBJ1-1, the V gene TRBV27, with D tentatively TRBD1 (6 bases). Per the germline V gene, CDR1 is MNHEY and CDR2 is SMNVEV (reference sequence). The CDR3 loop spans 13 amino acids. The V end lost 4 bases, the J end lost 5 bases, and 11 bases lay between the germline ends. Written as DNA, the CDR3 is TGTGCCAGCAGTTCCCGGGACAAAACTGAAGCTTTCTTT. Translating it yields CASSSRDKTEAFF.

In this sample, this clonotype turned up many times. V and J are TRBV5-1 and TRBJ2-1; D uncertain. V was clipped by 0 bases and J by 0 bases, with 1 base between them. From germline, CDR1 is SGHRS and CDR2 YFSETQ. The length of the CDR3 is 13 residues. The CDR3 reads CASSLDSYNEQFF. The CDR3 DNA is TGCGCCAGCAGCTTGGACTCCTACAATGAGCAGTTCTTC.

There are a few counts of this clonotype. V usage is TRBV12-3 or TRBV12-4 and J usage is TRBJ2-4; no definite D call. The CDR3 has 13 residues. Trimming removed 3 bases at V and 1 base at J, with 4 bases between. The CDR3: CASSFLAKNIQYF. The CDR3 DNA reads TGTGCCAGCAGTTTTCTGGCCAAAAACATTCAGTACTTC.

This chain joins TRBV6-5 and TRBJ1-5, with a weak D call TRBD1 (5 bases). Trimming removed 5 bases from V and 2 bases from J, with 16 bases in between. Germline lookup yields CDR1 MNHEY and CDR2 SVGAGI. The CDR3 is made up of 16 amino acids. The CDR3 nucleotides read TGTGCCAGCAGTCCCCGACAGTGGATACGCAATCAGCCCCAGCATTTT. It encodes CASSPRQWIRNQPQHF.

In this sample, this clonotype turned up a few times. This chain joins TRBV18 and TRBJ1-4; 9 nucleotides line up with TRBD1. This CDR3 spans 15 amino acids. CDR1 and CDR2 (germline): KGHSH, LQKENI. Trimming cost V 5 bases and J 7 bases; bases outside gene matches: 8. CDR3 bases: TGTGCCAGCTCAACGAAGACAGGGGGATTTGAAAAACTGTTTTTT. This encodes CASSTKTGGFEKLFF.

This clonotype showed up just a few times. The CDR3 region has the DNA TGTGCCAGCAGCCCCCGACAAGACTATAATTCACCCCTCCACTTT. Translated: CASSPRQDYNSPLHF. The chain is built from TRBV6-5 and TRBJ1-6; D unclear. Germline-derived CDR1 and CDR2 are MNHEY and SVGAGI. The CDR3 has 15 residues. V was trimmed by 6 bases and J by 3 bases, leaving 12 bases between them.

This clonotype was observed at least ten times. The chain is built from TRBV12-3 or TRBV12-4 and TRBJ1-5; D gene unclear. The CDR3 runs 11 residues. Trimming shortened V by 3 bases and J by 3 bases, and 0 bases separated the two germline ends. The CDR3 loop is CASSFNQPQHF. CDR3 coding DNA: TGTGCCAGCAGTTTCAATCAGCCCCAGCATTTT.

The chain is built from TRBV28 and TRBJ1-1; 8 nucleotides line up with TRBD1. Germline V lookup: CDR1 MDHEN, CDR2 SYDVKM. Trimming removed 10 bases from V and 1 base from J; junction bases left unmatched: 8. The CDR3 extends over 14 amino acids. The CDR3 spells CAIQSGGANTEAFF. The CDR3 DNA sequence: TGTGCCATACAATCAGGGGGCGCGAACACTGAAGCTTTCTTT.

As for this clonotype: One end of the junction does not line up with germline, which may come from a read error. The chain's CDR3 is CASSLEPGDEQFF. In nucleotides, the CDR3 is TGTGCTAGCAGCTTAGAGCCAGGCGATGAGCAGTTCTTC. V is TRBV7-7 and J is TRBJ2-1; D gene ambiguous. The CDR3 consists of 13 residues. Germline assignment: CDR1 SSHAT and CDR2 FNYEAQ (reference sequence). Full variable domain (remainder filled in from reference TRBV7-7 and TRBJ2-1): GAGVSQSPRYKVTKRGQDVTLRCDPISSHATLYWYQQALGQGPEFLTYFNYEAQPDKSGLPSDRFSAERPEGSISTLTIQRTEQRDSAMYRCASSLEPGDEQFFGPGTRLTVL.

The CDR3 sequence: CSALAEGGKLFF. The CDR3 DNA follows: TGCAGTGCACTAGCCGAAGGGGGAAAACTGTTTTTT. V is TRBV20-1 and J is TRBJ1-4; D perhaps matches TRBD1 (6 bases). Germline assignment: CDR1 DFQATT and CDR2 SNEGSKA (reference sequence). Trimming cost V 6 bases and J 10 bases, with 15 bases left between them. The CDR3 length is 12 residues.

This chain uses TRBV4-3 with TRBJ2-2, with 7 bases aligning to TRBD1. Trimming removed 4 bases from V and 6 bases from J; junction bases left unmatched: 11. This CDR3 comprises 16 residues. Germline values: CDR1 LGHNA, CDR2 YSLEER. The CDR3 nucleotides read TGCGCCAGCAGCCGATCGACAGGGCTAAAGGCCGGGGAGCTGTTTTTT. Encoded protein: CASSRSTGLKAGELFF.

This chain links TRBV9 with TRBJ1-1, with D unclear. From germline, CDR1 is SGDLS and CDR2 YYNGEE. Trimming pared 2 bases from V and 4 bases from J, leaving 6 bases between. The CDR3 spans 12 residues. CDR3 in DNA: TGTGCCAGCAGCGTGGGGATCACTGAAGCTTTCTTT. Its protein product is CASSVGITEAFF.

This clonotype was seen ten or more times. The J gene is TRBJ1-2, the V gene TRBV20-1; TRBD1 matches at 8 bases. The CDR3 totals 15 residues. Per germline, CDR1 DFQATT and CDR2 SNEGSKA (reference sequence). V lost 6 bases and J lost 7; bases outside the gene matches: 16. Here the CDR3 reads CSADPEDRVVGGYTF. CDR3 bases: TGCAGTGCGGATCCGGAGGACAGGGTCGTCGGTGGCTACACCTTC.

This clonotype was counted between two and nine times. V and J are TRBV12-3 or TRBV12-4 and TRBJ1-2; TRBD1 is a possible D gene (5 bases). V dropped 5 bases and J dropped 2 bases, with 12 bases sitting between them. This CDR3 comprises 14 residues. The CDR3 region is CASSNDSFNYGYTF. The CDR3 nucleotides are TGTGCCAGCAGTAATGACAGTTTCAACTATGGCTACACCTTC.

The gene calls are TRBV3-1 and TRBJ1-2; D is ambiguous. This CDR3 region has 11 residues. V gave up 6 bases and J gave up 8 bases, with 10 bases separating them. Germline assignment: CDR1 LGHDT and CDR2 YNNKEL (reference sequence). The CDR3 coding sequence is TGTGCCAGCAGTGACCGGGGAGGCTACACCTTC. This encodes CASSDRGGYTF.

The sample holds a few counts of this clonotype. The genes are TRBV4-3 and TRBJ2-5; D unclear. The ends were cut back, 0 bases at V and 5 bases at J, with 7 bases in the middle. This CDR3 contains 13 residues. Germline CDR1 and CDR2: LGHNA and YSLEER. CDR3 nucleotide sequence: TGCGCCAGCAGCCAAGACGTTAGGGAGACCCAGTACTTC. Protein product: CASSQDVRETQYF.

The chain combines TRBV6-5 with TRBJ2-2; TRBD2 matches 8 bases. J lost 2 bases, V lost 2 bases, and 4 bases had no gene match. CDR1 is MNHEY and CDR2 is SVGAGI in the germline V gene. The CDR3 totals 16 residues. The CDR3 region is CASSYIAGINTGELFF. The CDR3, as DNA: TGTGCCAGCAGTTACATAGCGGGGATAAACACCGGGGAGCTGTTTTTT.

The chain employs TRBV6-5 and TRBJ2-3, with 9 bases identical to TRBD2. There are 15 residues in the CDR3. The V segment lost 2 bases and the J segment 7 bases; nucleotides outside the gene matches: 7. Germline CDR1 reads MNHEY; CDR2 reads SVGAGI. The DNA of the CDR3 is TGTGCCAGCAGTTACGCGGGGGGGACCCAGTATACGCAGTATTTT. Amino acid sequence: CASSYAGGTQYTQYF.

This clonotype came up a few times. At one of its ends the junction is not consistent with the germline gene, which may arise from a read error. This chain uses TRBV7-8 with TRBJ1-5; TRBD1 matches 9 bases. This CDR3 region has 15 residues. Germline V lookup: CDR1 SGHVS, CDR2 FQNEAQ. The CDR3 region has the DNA TGTGCCAGCGCTATGACCACAGGGGGCAACCAGCCCCAGCATTTT. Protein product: CASAMTTGGNQPQHF.

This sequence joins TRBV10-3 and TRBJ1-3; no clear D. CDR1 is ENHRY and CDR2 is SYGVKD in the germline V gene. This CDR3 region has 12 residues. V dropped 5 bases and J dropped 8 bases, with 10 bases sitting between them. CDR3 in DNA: TGTGCCATCAGTACCAACCCGGACACCATATATTTT. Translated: CAISTNPDTIYF.

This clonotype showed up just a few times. CDR3: CASSLGPPEDQPQHF. CDR3 nucleotide sequence: TGTGCCAGCAGTTTAGGTCCTCCAGAGGATCAGCCCCAGCATTTT. The rearrangement links TRBV12-3 or TRBV12-4 to TRBJ1-5; D not certain. The CDR3 spans 15 residues. The V end was cut by 1 base, the J end by 5 bases, with 12 bases between.

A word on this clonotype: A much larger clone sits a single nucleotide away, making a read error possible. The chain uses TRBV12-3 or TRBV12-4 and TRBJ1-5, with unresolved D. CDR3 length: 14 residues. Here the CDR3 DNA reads TGTGCCAGCGGTTTTTCTTATAGCAATCAGCCCCAGCATTTT. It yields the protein CASGFSYSNQPQHF.

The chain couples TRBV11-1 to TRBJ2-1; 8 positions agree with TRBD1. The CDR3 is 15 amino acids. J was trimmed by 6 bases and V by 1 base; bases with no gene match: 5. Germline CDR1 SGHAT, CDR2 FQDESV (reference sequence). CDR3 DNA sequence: TGTGCCAGCAGCTTAGGACAGGGGTTGGTCAATGAGCAGTTCTTC. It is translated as CASSLGQGLVNEQFF.

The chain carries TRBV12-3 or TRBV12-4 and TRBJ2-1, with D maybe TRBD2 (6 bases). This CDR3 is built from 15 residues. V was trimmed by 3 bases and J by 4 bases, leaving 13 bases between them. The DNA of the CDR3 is TGTGCCAGCAGTTTCGGGGCGGGGTTGTACAATGAGCAGTTCTTC. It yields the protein CASSFGAGLYNEQFF.

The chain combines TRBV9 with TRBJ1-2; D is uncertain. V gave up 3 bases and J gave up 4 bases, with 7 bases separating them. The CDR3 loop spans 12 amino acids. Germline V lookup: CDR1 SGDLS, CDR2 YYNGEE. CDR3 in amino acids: CASSAYSYGYTF. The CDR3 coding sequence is TGTGCCAGCAGCGCTTACAGCTATGGCTACACCTTC.

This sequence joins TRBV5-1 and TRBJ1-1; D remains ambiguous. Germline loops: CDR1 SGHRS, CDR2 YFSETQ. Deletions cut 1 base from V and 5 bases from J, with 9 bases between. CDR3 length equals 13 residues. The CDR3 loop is CASSLSSATEAFF. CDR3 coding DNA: TGCGCCAGCAGCTTGTCGTCAGCGACTGAAGCTTTCTTT.

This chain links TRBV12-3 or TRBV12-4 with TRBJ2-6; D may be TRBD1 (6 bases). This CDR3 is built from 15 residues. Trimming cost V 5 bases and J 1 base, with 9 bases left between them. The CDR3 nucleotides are TGTGCCAGCAGTCCCAGGGGTTCTGGGGCCAACGTCCTGACTTTC. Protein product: CASSPRGSGANVLTF.

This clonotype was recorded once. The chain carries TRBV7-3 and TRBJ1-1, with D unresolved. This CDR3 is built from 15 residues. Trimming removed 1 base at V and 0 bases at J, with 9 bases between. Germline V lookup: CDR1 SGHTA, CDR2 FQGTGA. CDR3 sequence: CASSLMGIMNTEAFF. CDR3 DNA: TGTGCCAGCAGCTTAATGGGGATAATGAACACTGAAGCTTTCTTT.

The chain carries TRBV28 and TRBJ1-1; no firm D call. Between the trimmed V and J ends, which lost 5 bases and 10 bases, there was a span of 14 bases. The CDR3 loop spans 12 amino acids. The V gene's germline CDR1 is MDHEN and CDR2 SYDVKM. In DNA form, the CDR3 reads TGTGCCAGCAGTCCACCTAGCGGTCGAGCTTTCTTT. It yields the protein CASSPPSGRAFF. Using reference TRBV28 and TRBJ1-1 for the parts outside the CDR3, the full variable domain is DVKVTQSSRYLVKRTGEKVFLECVQDMDHENMFWYRQDPGLGLRLIYFSYDVKMKEKGDIPEGYSVSREKKERFSLILESASTNQTSMYLCASSPPSGRAFFGQGTRLTVV.

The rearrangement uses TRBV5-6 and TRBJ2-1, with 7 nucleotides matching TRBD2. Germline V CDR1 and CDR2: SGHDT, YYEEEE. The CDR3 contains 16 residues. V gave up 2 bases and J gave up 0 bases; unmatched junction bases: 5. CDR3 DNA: TGTGCCAGCAGCTTTCTCGGCGGGGGCTCCTACAATGAGCAGTTCTTC. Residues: CASSFLGGGSYNEQFF.

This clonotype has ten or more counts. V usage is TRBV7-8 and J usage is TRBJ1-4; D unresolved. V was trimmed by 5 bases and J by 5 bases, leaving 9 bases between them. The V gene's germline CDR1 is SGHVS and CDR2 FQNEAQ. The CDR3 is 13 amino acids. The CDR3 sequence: CASSLSVNEKLFF. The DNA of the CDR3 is TGTGCCAGCAGCCTGAGTGTGAATGAAAAACTGTTTTTT.